One sample yielded the 18 T cell receptor beta chains listed below, sequenced in a study of T cells in Graves' hyperthyroidism and ophthalmopathy. Amplification targeted TCR beta CDR3 regions from RNA transcripts. First-round RT-PCR of the TCR CDR3 relied on the HTBI primer set. MiXCR, run by TCRdb on the multiplex PCR reads, gives a single entry per CDR3 protein. The sample lists about 500,000 distinct CDR3 sequences, around 15% occurring once. The material sequenced was blood. The receptors stem from a woman aged 18-29 years with Graves' hyperthyroidism.

In this sample, this clonotype turned up a few times. The V and J genes are TRBV19 and TRBJ1-2; D gene uncertain. This CDR3 contains 19 residues. CDR1 is LNHDA and CDR2 is SQIVND in the germline V gene (reference sequence). V gave up 6 bases and J gave up 1 base, with 27 bases separating them. The CDR3 bases are TGTGCCAGTAGGGTGTCACCTCGGGGTCCCGAGGCGGTTAACTATGGCTACACCTTC. Amino acid sequence: CASRVSPRGPEAVNYGYTF.

V usage is TRBV3-1 and J usage is TRBJ1-1; D uncertain. Trimming took 6 bases from V and 0 from J, leaving 11 bases between them. This CDR3 has 14 residues. The germline V gene encodes CDR1 LGHDT and CDR2 YNNKEL (reference sequence). The DNA for the CDR3 is TGTGCCAGCAGTCTTGACACCTTGAACACTGAAGCTTTCTTT. It specifies CASSLDTLNTEAFF.

The chain has TRBV20-1 and TRBJ2-7; 11 bases fit TRBD2. Germline CDR1 and CDR2: DFQATT and SNEGSKA (reference sequence). This CDR3 region has 15 residues. With 5 bases clipped from V and 4 bases from J, the junction kept 10 bases outside the gene matches. In DNA, the CDR3 is TGCAGTGCTTCACCCGGGACTAGCGGTTTATACGAGCAGTACTTC. Protein: CSASPGTSGLYEQYF.

This clonotype was picked up many times. The chain uses TRBV20-1 and TRBJ2-3; TRBD1 might be the D (5 bases). Germline lookup yields CDR1 DFQATT and CDR2 SNEGSKA (reference sequence). This CDR3 contains 12 residues. Trimming left V 3 bases short and J 2 bases short, with 6 bases between. The chain's CDR3 is CSARDNTDTQYF. CDR3 in DNA: TGCAGTGCTAGGGACAACACAGATACGCAGTATTTT.

This clonotype was seen ten or more times. J is TRBJ2-7 and V is TRBV5-1; D not certain. Germline CDR1 and CDR2: SGHRS and YFSETQ. This CDR3 has 12 residues. V was clipped by 0 bases and J by 5 bases, with 6 bases between them. CDR3 amino acids: CASSLVLNEQYF. The CDR3 DNA reads TGCGCCAGCAGCTTGGTCCTGAACGAGCAGTACTTC.

In regard to this clonotype: This may be a read error, as it is one base from a much larger clone. V gene TRBV12-3 or TRBV12-4 combines with J gene TRBJ1-4, with TRBD1 matching over 8 bases. The CDR3 has 15 amino acids. J lost 9 bases, V lost 3 bases, and 9 bases had no gene match. The CDR3 DNA reads TGTGCCAGCAGTTTCTCAGGGGGCGCCGGGAAAAAACTGTTTTTT. Amino acids: CASSFSGGAGKKLFF.

The chain links TRBV19 to TRBJ2-7; maybe TRBD1 (6 bases). Germline V CDR1 and CDR2: LNHDA, SQIVND (reference sequence). CDR3 length equals 13 residues. With 5 bases removed from V and 3 bases from J, the gap between germline ends came to 11 bases. The CDR3 nucleotides read TGTGCCAGTAGTCTAACAGGGATCTACGAGCAGTACTTC. Translated, it gives CASSLTGIYEQYF.

In this sample, this clonotype turned up many times. V is TRBV28 and J is TRBJ2-2, with D perhaps matching TRBD1 (6 bases). Trimming shortened V by 4 bases and J by 7 bases, and 19 bases separated the two germline ends. Germline V lookup: CDR1 MDHEN, CDR2 SYDVKM. The CDR3 consists of 16 residues. Written as DNA, the CDR3 is TGTGCCAGCAGTTCTATTCCTACAGGGTTCGGCGGGGAGCTGTTTTTT. Its protein product is CASSSIPTGFGGELFF.

In the case of this clonotype: Possible read error: a much larger clone is one base away. This chain uses TRBV20-1 with TRBJ1-5; TRBD1 might be the D (6 bases). This CDR3 region has 17 residues. Germline V gives CDR1 DFQATT, CDR2 SNEGSKA (reference sequence). Deletions cut 0 bases from V and 6 bases from J, with 21 bases between. The CDR3 DNA reads as TGCAGTGCTAGAGATGGCAGGCCCGGACAGTTGGGTCAGCCCCAGCATTTT. It specifies CSARDGRPGQLGQPQHF.

This clonotype appeared many times. V gene TRBV28 combines with J gene TRBJ1-5; D might be TRBD1 (6 bases). Germline CDR1 is MDHEN and CDR2 is SYDVKM. The CDR3 covers 15 residues. Trimming took off 2 bases at V and 9 bases at J, with 17 bases between the two ends. The CDR3 DNA reads as TGTGCCAGCAGTTTACTCAGGACAGCCGGAGCGCCCCAGCATTTT. This sequence encodes CASSLLRTAGAPQHF.

This clonotype was detected many times. The chain links TRBV11-2 to TRBJ2-7, with D unclear. Per germline, CDR1 SGHAT and CDR2 FQNNGV. CDR3 length: 15 residues. V lost 0 bases and J lost 5, with 14 bases in between. CDR3 DNA: TGTGCCAGCAGCTTAGATCTTATCCGACTGGACGAGCAGTACTTC. This encodes CASSLDLIRLDEQYF.

This clonotype was detected many times. This chain joins TRBV5-1 and TRBJ1-2, with TRBD1 as a possible D gene (5 bases). The V end was cut by 2 bases, the J end by 8 bases, with 13 bases between. CDR3 size: 13 residues. Germline V gene sequence: CDR1 SGHRS, CDR2 YFSETQ. The CDR3 nucleotides are TGCGCCAGCAGCTTCAGGGAAGGGGCGGGCTACACCTTC. Residues: CASSFREGAGYTF.

This chain links TRBV7-3 with TRBJ2-1, with 8 bases that match TRBD2. Germline V lookup: CDR1 SGHTA, CDR2 FQGTGA. This CDR3 has 15 amino acids. V shed 3 bases and J 3 bases; nucleotides not matched to a gene: 4. Written as DNA, the CDR3 is TGTGCCAGCAGCTTGGGCGGGGGGCACTACAATGAGCAGTTCTTC. As protein: CASSLGGGHYNEQFF. The variable domain in full, completed from reference TRBV7-3 and TRBJ2-1, reads GAGVSQTPSNKVTEKGKYVELRCDPISGHTALYWYRQSLGQGPEFLIYFQGTGAADDSGLPNDRFFAVRPEGSVSTLKIQRTERGDSAVYLCASSLGGGHYNEQFFGPGTRLTVL.

This clonotype was detected ten times or more. This sequence joins TRBV6-5 and TRBJ1-1, with D maybe TRBD1 (5 bases). From germline, CDR1 is MNHEY and CDR2 SVGAGI. Trimming left V 0 bases short and J 6 bases short, with 14 bases between. The CDR3 consists of 15 residues. The CDR3 protein is CASSYSAGRVPEAFF. The CDR3 DNA sequence: TGTGCCAGCAGTTACTCGGCAGGGAGGGTCCCTGAAGCTTTCTTT.

This clonotype was counted ten times or more. This chain connects TRBV7-3 to TRBJ1-2; the match to TRBD1 covers 10 bases. CDR1 SGHTA and CDR2 FQGTGA come from the germline V gene. The J segment lost 8 bases and the V segment lost 1 base, leaving 10 bases of the junction unmatched. The length of the CDR3 is 16 residues. CDR3 coding DNA: TGTGCCAGCAGCTTAAGCCCTGGGACAGGGGTCGAAGGCTACACCTTC. Translating it yields CASSLSPGTGVEGYTF.

This clonotype was counted at least ten times. The gene calls are TRBV20-1 and TRBJ1-2; no definite D call. The V and J ends lost 0 bases and 3 bases respectively, with 17 bases between them. The CDR3 sequence is 16 residues long. The germline V gene has CDR1 DFQATT and CDR2 SNEGSKA (reference sequence). The CDR3 DNA is TGCAGTGCTAGAGAAGTTGTGGCACGAGAGCACTATGGCTACACCTTC. It yields the protein CSAREVVAREHYGYTF.

This clonotype showed up many times. The rearrangement uses TRBV3-1 and TRBJ1-5; no definite D call. The V end lost 0 bases, the J end lost 0 bases, and 9 bases lay between the germline ends. CDR1 is LGHDT and CDR2 is YNNKEL in the germline V gene (reference sequence). CDR3 size: 16 residues. DNA of the CDR3: TGTGCCAGCAGCCAAGAAGAAAGGGATAGCAATCAGCCCCAGCATTTT. Protein product: CASSQEERDSNQPQHF. Filled out from reference TRBV3-1 and TRBJ1-5, the complete variable domain reads DTAVSQTPKYLVTQMGNDKSIKCEQNLGHDTMYWYKQDSKKFLKIMFSYNNKELIINETVPNRFSPKSPDKAHLNLHINSLELGDSAVYFCASSQEERDSNQPQHFGDGTRLSIL.

At least ten counts were recorded for this clonotype. The chain couples TRBV28 to TRBJ2-7; D call uncertain. The ends were cut back, 8 bases at V and 0 bases at J, with 8 bases in the middle. This CDR3 has 12 amino acids. Germline CDR1 is MDHEN and CDR2 is SYDVKM. CDR3 nucleotide sequence: TGTGCCAGCGGCCTGTTCTCCTACGAGCAGTACTTC. Protein sequence: CASGLFSYEQYF.